This T cell receptor (beta chain) was recovered during a study of blood T cell repertoires in COVID-19. Measured with immunoSEQ multiplex PCR; TCRdb has only the in-frame clones, and not every one. This sample carries 60,000 to 65,000 clones, approximately 92% of them seen once, and the ten largest clones take about 9.3%. V dropped 0 bases and J dropped 3 bases, with 5 bases sitting between them. This CDR3 spans 14 amino acids. Germline CDR1 is KGHSH and CDR2 is LQKENI. The rearrangement uses TRBV18 and TRBJ2-2; tentatively, D is TRBD1 (5 bases). This sequence was found in a woman of 80 years or more with active COVID-19. The sample comprised peripheral blood. The CDR3 protein is CASSPPGDTGELFF. The CDR3, as DNA: TGTGCCAGCTCACCACCAGGGGACACCGGGGAGCTGTTTTTT.